One sample yielded the 28 T cell receptor beta chains listed below, sequenced in a study of Ad26.COV2.S vaccination and SARS-CoV-2 variants. Treatment in this sample: about 20 received Ad26.COV2.S at low or high dose, single or two shots; several received placebo; per-sample allocation not given. The samples date from day 63 after the first vaccine or placebo injection. Sequencing used immunoSEQ multiplex PCR; TCRdb keeps in-frame clones, though not all of them. The sample consists of 300,000 to 400,000 clones, 80% to 90% of them appearing once. Sequenced here: peripheral blood, sampled in a trial of Ad26.COV2.S vaccine versus placebo. All receptors come from a person aged 18-60 years who received the Ad26.COV2.S COVID-19 vaccine or a placebo.

The gene calls are TRBV11-2 and TRBJ2-5; perhaps TRBD2 as D (7 bases). Germline CDR1 reads SGHAT; CDR2 reads FQNNGV. CDR3 length: 14 residues. V was pared by 4 bases and J by 4 bases, with 13 bases between. The CDR3 nucleotides are TGTGCCAGCAGCTCCCCCGGGGGGCTAGAGACCCAGTACTTC. Translating gives CASSSPGGLETQYF. The full variable domain, in which reference TRBV11-2 and TRBJ2-5 provide the parts outside the CDR3, is EAGVAQSPRYKIIEKRQSVAFWCNPISGHATLYWYQQILGQGPKLLIQFQNNGVVDDSQLPKDRFSAERLKGVDSTLKIQPAKLEDSAVYLCASSSPGGLETQYFGPGTRLLVL.

The rearrangement uses TRBV7-9 and TRBJ1-1, with a tentative D call TRBD1 (6 bases). The CDR3 totals 14 residues. The ends were cut back, 4 bases at V and 3 bases at J, with 12 bases in the middle. Looked up from germline, CDR1 is SEHNR and CDR2 is FQNEAQ (reference sequence). In nucleotides, the CDR3 is TGTGCCAGCAGCTCAGGGGTGGGGGACACTGAAGCTTTCTTT. Translated, it gives CASSSGVGDTEAFF.

This CDR3 is CASSSDPGEKLFF. CDR3 nucleotides: TGTGCCAGCAGCTCCGACCCAGGCGAAAAACTGTTTTTT. This chain uses TRBV7-2 with TRBJ1-4; D uncertain. Trimming took 4 bases from V and 8 from J, leaving 11 bases between them. CDR3 length: 13 amino acids. Germline V gene sequence: CDR1 SGHTA, CDR2 FQGNSA.

The count of this clone is one. The chain combines TRBV18 with TRBJ1-1; 7 nucleotides line up with TRBD1. This CDR3 spans 15 amino acids. In germline, CDR1 is KGHSH, CDR2 LQKENI. V shed 6 bases, J shed 1 base, and the junction held 8 bases outside the gene matches. CDR3 loop: CASSQQGFENTEAFF. In DNA form, the CDR3 reads TGTGCCAGCTCCCAACAGGGGTTTGAGAACACTGAAGCTTTCTTT.

The genes are TRBV12-3 or TRBV12-4 and TRBJ1-1; 7 bases are a match to TRBD1. This CDR3 has 13 amino acids. Trimming at V came to 6 bases and at J to 3 bases, leaving 4 bases not matched to a gene. Here the CDR3 reads CASSDRVYTEAFF. The CDR3 DNA sequence: TGTGCCAGCAGCGACAGGGTCTACACTGAAGCTTTCTTT.

V is TRBV6-5 and J is TRBJ1-2; D possibly corresponds to TRBD1 (5 bases). This CDR3 spans 15 amino acids. Looked up from germline, CDR1 is MNHEY and CDR2 is SVGAGI. The V gene lost 7 bases and the J gene lost 4 bases, with 19 bases spanning the gap. The CDR3 DNA follows: TGTGCCAGCACAGAGGCCACCGCCCAGGGCTATGGCTACACCTTC. Residues: CASTEATAQGYGYTF.

This clone was observed once. V usage is TRBV18 and J usage is TRBJ1-6; 8 nucleotides match TRBD1. The V gene end was trimmed by 9 bases and the J gene end by 9 bases; junction bases not matched to a gene: 13. Germline V gene sequence: CDR1 KGHSH, CDR2 LQKENI. CDR3 length equals 15 residues. CDR3 bases: TGTGCCAGTCAAACCGCGACAGGGGCAGGTTCACCCCTCCACTTT. Protein sequence: CASQTATGAGSPLHF.

V is TRBV30 and J is TRBJ1-1, with D tentatively TRBD1 (5 bases). The CDR3 runs 14 residues. The germline V gene has CDR1 GTSNPN and CDR2 SVGIG (reference sequence). Trimming pared 5 bases from V and 1 base from J, leaving 14 bases between. In DNA, the CDR3 is TGTGCCTGGGACGAAGGGGCCCCGAACACTGAAGCTTTCTTT. This codes for CAWDEGAPNTEAFF.

By share, this clone ranks as medium-sized. The chain joins TRBV7-6 to TRBJ2-2, with 8 bases identical to TRBD2. The CDR3 contains 19 residues. CDR1 and CDR2 from the germline V gene are SGHVS and FNYEAQ. V lost 3 bases, J lost 0 bases, and 12 bases stayed unmatched. CDR3 protein: CASSFRPGAGDANTGELFF. The CDR3 coding sequence is TGTGCCAGCAGCTTCCGGCCCGGAGCGGGGGACGCGAACACCGGGGAGCTGTTTTTT.

This clone was detected only a few times. The chain recombines TRBV19 with TRBJ1-2, with 7 bases lining up with TRBD1. The CDR3 spans 14 residues. Germline V gene data show CDR1 as LNHDA and CDR2 as SQIVND (reference sequence). J was trimmed by 4 bases and V by 6 bases; bases with no gene match: 8. Here the CDR3 DNA reads TGTGCCAGTAGACGGCCGGACAGGAGCTATGGCTACACCTTC. Translating gives CASRRPDRSYGYTF.

In this sample, this clone turned up once. V usage is TRBV11-1 and J usage is TRBJ2-7; D uncertain. The CDR3 spans 13 residues. Germline V gene lookup returns CDR1 SGHAT and CDR2 FQDESV (reference sequence). Trimming shortened V by 6 bases and J by 4 bases, and 13 bases separated the two germline ends. The CDR3: CASSVRVGYEQYF. DNA for the CDR3: TGTGCCAGCAGTGTCCGAGTAGGTTACGAGCAGTACTTC.

The chain links TRBV19 to TRBJ1-1; no definite D call. The V gene lost 3 bases and the J gene lost 11 bases, with 19 bases spanning the gap. Per the germline V gene, CDR1 is LNHDA and CDR2 is SQIVND (reference sequence). The CDR3 is made up of 14 amino acids. The CDR3 loop is CASSIAVIGVGAFF. CDR3 DNA sequence: TGTGCCAGTAGTATTGCGGTCATCGGGGTTGGCGCTTTCTTT.

The chain carries TRBV5-4 and TRBJ1-3; 7 positions agree with TRBD1. The V gene's germline CDR1 is SGHNT and CDR2 YYREEE (reference sequence). With 2 bases clipped from V and 4 bases from J, the junction kept 3 bases outside the gene matches. The CDR3 is made up of 14 amino acids. The CDR3 region is CASSFTGAGNTIYF. CDR3 DNA: TGTGCCAGCAGCTTCACAGGGGCCGGAAACACCATATATTTT.

The chain combines TRBV19 with TRBJ1-5; D is perhaps TRBD1 (6 bases). The length of the CDR3 is 16 residues. The germline gives CDR1 LNHDA, CDR2 SQIVND (reference sequence). V was shortened by 6 bases and J by 0 bases, with 15 bases between the two germline ends. The CDR3 bases are TGTGCCAGTAGACCCGGGGGGGGGCGTAGCAATCAGCCCCAGCATTTT. It codes for CASRPGGGRSNQPQHF.

This chain connects TRBV25-1 to TRBJ2-3; D unclear. Germline-derived CDR1 and CDR2 are MGHDK and SYGVNS. Trimming took off 5 bases at V and 0 bases at J, with 3 bases between the two ends. This CDR3 contains 12 residues. This CDR3 is CASSRSTDTQYF. In DNA form, the CDR3 reads TGTGCCAGCAGTCGCAGCACAGATACGCAGTATTTT.

This clone was counted only a few times. This sequence joins TRBV6-6 and TRBJ1-6; 7 bases agree with TRBD1. V gave up 4 bases and J gave up 4 bases; unmatched junction bases: 7. Germline assignment: CDR1 MNHNY and CDR2 SVGAGI (reference sequence). The CDR3 loop spans 16 amino acids. The CDR3 DNA follows: TGTGCCAGCAGTTCGTCCCGGGACAGATATAATTCACCCCTCCACTTT. It specifies CASSSSRDRYNSPLHF.

This chain links TRBV16 with TRBJ1-2, with D hard to call. Germline CDR1 and CDR2: KGHSY and FQNENV. With 0 bases removed from V and 7 bases from J, the gap between germline ends came to 15 bases. The CDR3 sequence is 15 residues long. DNA for the CDR3: TGTGCCAGCAGCCAATCAATGGGTAGGGTCGGTGGCTACACCTTC. Its protein is CASSQSMGRVGGYTF.

This clone showed up just once. The chain couples TRBV10-3 to TRBJ1-3; unclear D gene. Trimming shortened V by 2 bases and J by 5 bases, and 13 bases separated the two germline ends. This CDR3 is 15 amino acids long. Looked up from germline, CDR1 is ENHRY and CDR2 is SYGVKD. The CDR3 loop is CAISEGGESRNTIYF. CDR3 nucleotide sequence: TGTGCCATCAGTGAGGGTGGGGAAAGTCGAAACACCATATATTTT.

This clone was detected once. V and J are TRBV4-2 and TRBJ1-1; no firm D call. The CDR3 is 15 amino acids. The V end lost 1 base, the J end lost 1 base, and 10 bases lay between the germline ends. Germline-derived CDR1 and CDR2 are LGHNA and YNFKEQ. The DNA for the CDR3 is TGTGCCAGCAGCCAAGTGATTCAGACGAACACTGAAGCTTTCTTT. Translation: CASSQVIQTNTEAFF.

The chain carries TRBV5-1 and TRBJ1-2; no firm D call. Germline V CDR1 and CDR2: SGHRS, YFSETQ. V lost 0 bases and J lost 10, with 10 bases in between. This CDR3 has 12 amino acids. The CDR3 nucleotides read TGCGCCAGCAGCTTGGACAGTCCGGCCTACACCTTC. Protein product: CASSLDSPAYTF.

This chain links TRBV9 with TRBJ1-4; TRBD1 agrees at 12 bases. Trimming at V came to 3 bases and at J to 8 bases, leaving 17 bases not matched to a gene. This CDR3 has 19 residues. Germline CDR1 reads SGDLS; CDR2 reads YYNGEE. The CDR3 here is CASSEPEGQGATTAEKLFF. CDR3 coding DNA: TGTGCCAGCAGCGAACCGGAGGGACAGGGGGCAACCACCGCCGAAAAACTGTTTTTT.

This sequence joins TRBV27 and TRBJ1-1, with D unclear. This CDR3 is built from 13 residues. The germline V gene encodes CDR1 MNHEY and CDR2 SMNVEV (reference sequence). V lost 5 bases and J 6 bases, leaving 13 bases between the germline ends. CDR3 nucleotides: TGTGCCAGCAGTCTAGGAGGGAGGTCTGAAGCTTTCTTT. Its translation is CASSLGGRSEAFF.

The chain couples TRBV6-6 to TRBJ1-1; the D is unclear. CDR3 length: 15 residues. The ends were cut back, 2 bases at V and 3 bases at J, with 13 bases in the middle. Germline assignment: CDR1 MNHNY and CDR2 SVGAGI (reference sequence). CDR3 region: CASSYAPGGDTEAFF. The CDR3, as DNA: TGTGCCAGCAGTTACGCCCCAGGTGGGGACACTGAAGCTTTCTTT.

This chain joins TRBV5-6 and TRBJ2-3, with D perhaps TRBD2 (6 bases). V lost 7 bases, J lost 0 bases, and 12 bases lay in between. The CDR3 extends over 14 amino acids. CDR1 is SGHDT, CDR2 YYEEEE, per germline. CDR3 in amino acids: CASGGTVSTDTQYF. For the CDR3, the DNA is TGTGCCAGCGGAGGGACGGTTAGCACAGATACGCAGTATTTT. Full variable domain (rest looked up from reference TRBV5-6 and TRBJ2-3): DAGVTQSPTHLIKTRGQQVTLRCSPKSGHDTVSWYQQALGQGPQFIFQYYEEEERQRGNFPDRFSGHQFPNYSSELNVNALLLGDSALYLCASGGTVSTDTQYFGPGTRLTVL.

This rearrangement joins TRBV27 to TRBJ2-1; 7 positions agree with TRBD2. This CDR3 spans 17 amino acids. The V gene's germline CDR1 is MNHEY and CDR2 SMNVEV (reference sequence). Unmatched junction bases numbered 10, after V lost 3 bases and J lost 2 bases. The CDR3 sequence is CASSFSFLAGAYNEQFF. The CDR3 bases are TGTGCCAGCAGTTTCTCCTTTCTTGCGGGGGCCTACAATGAGCAGTTCTTC.

The chain joins TRBV4-3 to TRBJ1-2; tentatively, D is TRBD1 (6 bases). The germline V gene has CDR1 LGHNA and CDR2 YSLEER. The CDR3 is 15 amino acids. With 1 base removed from V and 4 bases from J, the gap between germline ends came to 13 bases. The CDR3 DNA reads as TGCGCCAGCAGCCAAGTATCAAAAGGGGGCTATGGCTACACCTTC. Its protein is CASSQVSKGGYGYTF.

The rearrangement uses TRBV6-5 and TRBJ2-1; no clear D. Germline loops: CDR1 MNHEY, CDR2 SVGAGI. The V and J ends lost 7 bases and 4 bases respectively, with 5 bases between them. The CDR3 covers 11 residues. The CDR3 is CASTRYNEQFF. The CDR3 nucleotides read TGTGCCAGCACCCGTTACAATGAGCAGTTCTTC.

The gene calls are TRBV11-2 and TRBJ2-3; 7 bases agree with TRBD1. Trimming cost V 7 bases and J 2 bases; bases outside gene matches: 6. The CDR3 runs 14 residues. Per the germline V gene, CDR1 is SGHAT and CDR2 is FQNNGV. CDR3 residues: CASILDRNTDTQYF. The CDR3 DNA follows: TGTGCCAGCATCCTGGACAGGAACACAGATACGCAGTATTTT.